This T cell receptor (beta chain) was recorded in a study of T-cell memory formation after mild COVID-19. Study at large: Across donors, TCR clusters were largely donor specific.

Concerning this clonotype itself: Its antigen remains unknown.

Overall study results and limits: Contracting clones localized mainly to CM and EM when CD4+ and mainly to EMRA when CD8+.

Germline V gives CDR1 SEHNR, CDR2 FQNEAQ (reference sequence). The CDR3 covers 14 residues. V dropped 1 base and J dropped 2 bases, with 7 bases sitting between them. Using its own MiXCR run on the 5' RACE reads, TCRdb lists one record per CDR3 protein. The sample gives about 310,000 distinct CDR3 sequences, approximately 19% of which show up once; around a fifth is in the top ten. The sequence came from a man aged 18 to 30 who had mild COVID-19 (a few samples of this study predate the infection). Cell type and time point are not known. V gene TRBV7-9 combines with J gene TRBJ2-3; D not certain. The specimen sequenced was PBMCs or a T cell subset sorted from them (not recorded which). The CDR3 coding sequence is TGTGCCAGCAGCTTAGAGTGGGACACAGATACGCAGTATTTT. Translated, it gives CASSLEWDTDTQYF.